This T cell receptor beta chain appears in the sequencing data of a study of early stage breast cancer tumors. Study-level information: Samples were sequenced at approximately 9.5-fold average coverage.

The germline gives CDR1 SGHDT, CDR2 YYEEEE. Trimming took 0 bases from V and 8 from J, leaving 15 bases between them. The CDR3 is 16 residues long. Some clones are missing from TCRdb's copy, which holds only in-frame ones; the method was immunoSEQ multiplex PCR. The sample yields about 41,000 clones, around two thirds seen once. The TCR originated in a person in their fifties with breast cancer. This chain uses TRBV5-6 with TRBJ1-6; TRBD1 might be the D (5 bases). The sample comprised blood. This chain's CDR3 is CASSLEQGGRDSPLHF. The CDR3 DNA follows: TGTGCCAGCAGCTTGGAGCAGGGCGGAAGGGATTCACCCCTCCACTTT.